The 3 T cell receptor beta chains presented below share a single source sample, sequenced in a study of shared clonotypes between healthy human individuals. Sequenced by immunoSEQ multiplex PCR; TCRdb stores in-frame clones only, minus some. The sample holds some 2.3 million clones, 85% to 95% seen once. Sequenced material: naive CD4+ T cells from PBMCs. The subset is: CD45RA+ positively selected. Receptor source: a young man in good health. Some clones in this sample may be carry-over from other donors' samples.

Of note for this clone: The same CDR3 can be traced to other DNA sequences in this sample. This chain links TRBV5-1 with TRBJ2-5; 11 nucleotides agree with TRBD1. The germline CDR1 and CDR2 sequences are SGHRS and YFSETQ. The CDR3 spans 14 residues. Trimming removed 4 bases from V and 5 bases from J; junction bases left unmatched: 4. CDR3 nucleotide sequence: TGCGCCAGCAGCGGACAGGGGGCTGGTGAGACCCAGTACTTC. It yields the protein CASSGQGAGETQYF.

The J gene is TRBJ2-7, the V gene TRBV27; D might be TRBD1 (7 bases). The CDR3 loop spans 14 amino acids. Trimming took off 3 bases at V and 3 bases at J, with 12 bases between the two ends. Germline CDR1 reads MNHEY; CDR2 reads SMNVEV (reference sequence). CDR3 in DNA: TGTGCCAGCAGTTTCCAGGGGGGCTTCTACGAGCAGTACTTC. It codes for CASSFQGGFYEQYF.

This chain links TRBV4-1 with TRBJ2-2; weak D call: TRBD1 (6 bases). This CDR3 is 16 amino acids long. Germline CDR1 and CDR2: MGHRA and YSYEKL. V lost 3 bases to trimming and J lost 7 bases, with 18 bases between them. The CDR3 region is CASSHMGATGSGELFF. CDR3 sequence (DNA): TGCGCCAGCAGCCATATGGGCGCTACAGGGAGCGGGGAGCTGTTTTTT.